The next 16 T cell receptor beta chains were all read from a single sample in a study of blood T cell repertoires in COVID-19 (dated by TCRdb to 2019 to 2021). Library generation was performed with the immunoSEQ multiplex PCR assay. TCRdb's version of the immuneACCESS table is confined to in-frame rearrangements and falls short of the full clone set. An unresolved V gene accounts for under half of the shortfall where checked; the remainder is of unknown origin. For this sample the table gives roughly 200,000 clones, of which about three quarters were detected only once. Roughly 8.6% of the sample is in the top ten clones. Specimen: peripheral blood. The receptors were gathered from a woman in her forties or fifties with active or convalescent COVID-19.

V usage is TRBV5-1 and J usage is TRBJ2-3, with D unresolved. CDR1 and CDR2 (germline): SGHRS, YFSETQ. V was pared by 0 bases and J by 4 bases, with 9 bases between. The CDR3 loop spans 14 amino acids. CDR3 DNA sequence: TGCGCCAGCAGCTTGGCCCTCAGGTCAGATACGCAGTATTTT. Translated, it gives CASSLALRSDTQYF.

This chain links TRBV7-9 with TRBJ1-1; 10 bases match TRBD1. The CDR3 is 17 amino acids. Germline V gene sequence: CDR1 SEHNR, CDR2 FQNEAQ (reference sequence). J was trimmed by 3 bases and V by 6 bases; bases with no gene match: 13. Here the CDR3 reads CASRSIGQGVGDTEAFF. The CDR3 nucleotides read TGTGCCAGCAGATCAATCGGACAGGGGGTAGGAGACACTGAAGCTTTCTTT.

The chain links TRBV25-1 to TRBJ1-1; 8 bases map to TRBD1. The CDR3 has 16 residues. Unmatched junction bases numbered 5, after V lost 2 bases and J lost 0 bases. Germline V gene data show CDR1 as MGHDK and CDR2 as SYGVNS. CDR3 sequence (DNA): TGTGCCAGCAGTGAAAGACAGGGGCTAATGAACACTGAAGCTTTCTTT. It is translated as CASSERQGLMNTEAFF.

J is TRBJ1-6 and V is TRBV5-5; perhaps TRBD1 as D (5 bases). Per germline, CDR1 SGHKS and CDR2 YYEKEE (reference sequence). With 4 bases removed from V and 4 bases from J, the gap between germline ends came to 12 bases. The CDR3 loop spans 15 amino acids. In DNA, the CDR3 is TGTGCCAGCAGCGGCGGGACTATTTATAATTCACCCCTCCACTTT. This codes for CASSGGTIYNSPLHF.

The chain is built from TRBV6-5 and TRBJ1-2; D perhaps matches TRBD1 (5 bases). Germline V gives CDR1 MNHEY, CDR2 SVGAGI. V was clipped by 0 bases and J by 7 bases, with 15 bases between them. This CDR3 spans 15 amino acids. The CDR3 bases are TGTGCCAGCAGTTACTCTGGCGGAGGGGTGGGTGGCTACACCTTC. This gives the protein CASSYSGGGVGGYTF.

This chain connects TRBV9 to TRBJ2-2, with D possibly TRBD2 on 6 matching bases. Germline loops: CDR1 SGDLS, CDR2 YYNGEE. Trimming took off 5 bases at V and 0 bases at J, with 8 bases between the two ends. This CDR3 contains 14 residues. CDR3 in amino acids: CASSGLSNTGELFF. CDR3 DNA: TGTGCCAGCAGTGGACTATCGAACACCGGGGAGCTGTTTTTT.

Points on this clone: Other DNA sequences from this sample encode an identical CDR3 as well. The rearrangement joins TRBV5-1 to TRBJ1-4; D remains ambiguous. The germline V and J ends were trimmed by 4 bases and 6 bases, with 10 bases remaining between them. The CDR3 sequence is 13 residues long. Germline V gene data show CDR1 as SGHRS and CDR2 as YFSETQ. The CDR3 bases are TGCGCCAGCAGCGGTGGCGGCGATGAAAAACTGTTTTTT. As protein: CASSGGGDEKLFF.

The chain uses TRBV11-3 and TRBJ2-1, with 9 bases fitting TRBD2. The CDR3 extends over 14 amino acids. From germline, CDR1 is SGHNT and CDR2 YENEEA. Losses at the gene ends were 8 bases for V and 9 bases for J; bases not matched to a gene: 11. The DNA for the CDR3 is TGTGCCAGCCAATCTAGCGGGGAGGACACTGAGCAGTTCTTC. This encodes CASQSSGEDTEQFF.

The rearrangement uses TRBV2 and TRBJ1-4, with D possibly TRBD1 on 5 matching bases. V gave up 2 bases and J gave up 11 bases, with 21 bases separating them. The CDR3 is 16 residues long. Germline-derived CDR1 and CDR2 are SNHLY and FYNNEI. In nucleotides, the CDR3 is TGTGCCAGCAGTGAAATACGGGGACCACGCGGGAAGAAACTGTTTTTT. It encodes CASSEIRGPRGKKLFF.

The rearrangement joins TRBV28 to TRBJ2-7; TRBD1 matches at 8 bases. This CDR3 is built from 13 residues. Germline CDR1 is MDHEN and CDR2 is SYDVKM. Germline trimming cut 5 bases from V and 7 bases from J; bases unmatched to any gene: 7. CDR3 bases: TGTGCCAGCAGTGGGACAGGTGTGGGTGAGCAGTACTTC. Protein product: CASSGTGVGEQYF.

The chain has TRBV29-1 and TRBJ2-7; TRBD1 aligns across 10 bases. CDR1 and CDR2 (germline): SQVTM, ANQGSEA. The CDR3 totals 13 residues. J lost 7 bases, V lost 6 bases, and 9 bases had no gene match. The CDR3 bases are TGCAGCGTCGGGACAGGGGACTACTCTGAGCAGTACTTC. Residues: CSVGTGDYSEQYF.

The chain is built from TRBV4-3 and TRBJ2-1; the match to TRBD2 covers 9 bases. The CDR3 length is 16 residues. J was trimmed by 9 bases and V by 2 bases; bases with no gene match: 11. Germline loops: CDR1 LGHNA, CDR2 YSLEER. CDR3 sequence reads: CASSQNSAGTSSEQFF. DNA for the CDR3: TGCGCCAGCAGCCAAAATTCTGCCGGGACTAGCAGTGAGCAGTTCTTC.

The CDR3 nucleotides are TGCGCCAGCAGCCACGCAGGGCCTGGAAACACCATATATTTT. Its translation: CASSHAGPGNTIYF. The V call is TRBV4-3, the J call TRBJ1-3; tentative D call: TRBD1 (5 bases). V was clipped by 3 bases and J by 2 bases, with 8 bases between them. The CDR3 is 14 residues long. Germline V CDR1 and CDR2: LGHNA, YSLEER.

The V gene is TRBV28, the J gene TRBJ2-5; 11 bases align to TRBD2. V lost 6 bases and J lost 2; bases outside the gene matches: 2. The CDR3 loop spans 14 amino acids. The germline V gene has CDR1 MDHEN and CDR2 SYDVKM. CDR3 coding DNA: TGTGCCAGCAGCCTAGCGGGAGGACAAGAGACCCAGTACTTC. Protein: CASSLAGGQETQYF.

The rearrangement joins TRBV28 to TRBJ1-6, with 8 bases lining up with TRBD1. V shed 5 bases and J 7 bases; nucleotides not matched to a gene: 7. CDR3 length: 15 residues. Germline V gives CDR1 MDHEN, CDR2 SYDVKM. The CDR3 DNA is TGTGCCAGCAGTCGGACAGGGAGGGACAATTCACCCCTCCACTTT. Its protein product is CASSRTGRDNSPLHF.

This chain connects TRBV4-3 to TRBJ1-4, with 8 bases matching TRBD1. The CDR3 extends over 16 amino acids. Per germline, CDR1 LGHNA and CDR2 YSLEER. V lost 0 bases, J lost 5 bases, and 5 bases stayed unmatched. The CDR3 DNA follows: TGCGCCAGCAGCCAAGATCCGACAGGGGAAAATGAAAAACTGTTTTTT. Protein sequence: CASSQDPTGENEKLFF.